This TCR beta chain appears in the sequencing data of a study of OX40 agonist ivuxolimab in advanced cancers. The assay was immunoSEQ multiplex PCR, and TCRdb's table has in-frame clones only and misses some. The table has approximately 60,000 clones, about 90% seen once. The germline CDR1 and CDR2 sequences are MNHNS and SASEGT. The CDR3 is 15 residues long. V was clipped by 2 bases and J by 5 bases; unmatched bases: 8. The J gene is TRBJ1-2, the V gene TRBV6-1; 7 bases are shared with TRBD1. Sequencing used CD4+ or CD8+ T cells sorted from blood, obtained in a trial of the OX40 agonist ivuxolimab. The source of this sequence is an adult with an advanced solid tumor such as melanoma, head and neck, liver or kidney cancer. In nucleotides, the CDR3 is TGTGCCAGCAGTGAAATGAGCTGGGGACAGTATGGCTACACCTTC. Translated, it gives CASSEMSWGQYGYTF.